Shown below are 10 T cell receptor beta chains from a single sample sequenced in a study of blood T cell repertoires in COVID-19. Produced via immunoSEQ multiplex PCR; TCRdb's table is partial and in-frame only. This table has a few hundred thousand clones, over 65% appearing once. The source material was peripheral blood. These receptors were taken from a man aged 55-75 years who had recovered from COVID-19.

The rearrangement uses TRBV14 and TRBJ1-2, with 9 bases identical to TRBD1. CDR3 length: 17 amino acids. Unmatched junction bases numbered 7, after V lost 2 bases and J lost 0 bases. Per germline, CDR1 SGHDN and CDR2 FVKESK. The CDR3 sequence is CASSQRPGQGSNYGYTF. CDR3 in DNA: TGTGCCAGCAGCCAAAGACCGGGACAGGGATCTAACTATGGCTACACCTTC.

The rearrangement joins TRBV7-3 to TRBJ1-1; D possibly corresponds to TRBD1 (6 bases). Germline loops: CDR1 SGHTA, CDR2 FQGTGA. The CDR3 has 14 residues. Deletions cut 8 bases from V and 1 base from J, with 14 bases between. CDR3 coding DNA: TGTGCCAGCCAGGGACACCCAGGGAACACTGAAGCTTTCTTT. Protein sequence: CASQGHPGNTEAFF.

A word on this clone: This same CDR3 is encoded by further DNA sequences in the sample. V and J are TRBV6-5 and TRBJ1-2; a weak D match, TRBD1 (5 bases). The germline V gene encodes CDR1 MNHEY and CDR2 SVGAGI. V was trimmed by 6 bases and J by 2 bases, leaving 7 bases between them. The CDR3 runs 12 residues. The CDR3 region is CASRDNNYGYTF. The CDR3 DNA follows: TGTGCCAGCAGGGACAACAACTATGGCTACACCTTC.

The chain is built from TRBV27 and TRBJ2-3; 10 bases are shared with TRBD1. This CDR3 comprises 17 residues. V was clipped by 6 bases and J by 1 base; unmatched bases: 10. The germline V gene encodes CDR1 MNHEY and CDR2 SMNVEV (reference sequence). This chain's CDR3 is CASRRRQGALGTDTQYF. In nucleotides, the CDR3 is TGTGCCAGCAGAAGAAGACAGGGGGCGCTGGGCACAGATACGCAGTATTTT.

The chain has TRBV5-1 and TRBJ2-7, with a tentative D call TRBD1 (5 bases). From germline, CDR1 is SGHRS and CDR2 YFSETQ. Between the trimmed V and J ends, which lost 4 bases and 2 bases, there was a span of 13 bases. This CDR3 spans 14 amino acids. CDR3 sequence: CASSQDKPPYEQYF. CDR3 coding DNA: TGCGCCAGCAGCCAGGACAAGCCCCCCTACGAGCAGTACTTC.

This chain links TRBV25-1 with TRBJ1-2; D is perhaps TRBD1 (6 bases). CDR3 length: 14 residues. V lost 2 bases and J lost 9, with 16 bases in between. In germline, CDR1 is MGHDK, CDR2 SYGVNS. CDR3 loop: CASSESGRGQSYTF. CDR3 nucleotide sequence: TGTGCCAGCAGTGAAAGTGGCAGGGGTCAGAGCTACACCTTC.

The chain has TRBV6-5 and TRBJ1-6; TRBD1 aligns across 8 bases. J gave up 8 bases and V 6 bases, and 3 bases lay outside the gene matches. The CDR3 contains 13 residues. From germline, CDR1 is MNHEY and CDR2 SVGAGI. The CDR3 DNA reads as TGTGCCAGCAGCACAGGGGGGGATTCACCCCTCCACTTT. This gives the protein CASSTGGDSPLHF.

This chain joins TRBV3-1 (or the pseudogene TRBV3-2) and TRBJ1-2; D gene ambiguous. CDR1 LGHDT and CDR2 YNNKEL come from the germline V gene (reference sequence). V was pared by 3 bases and J by 8 bases, with 13 bases between. The length of the CDR3 is 13 residues. This CDR3 is CASSHLGLPGYTF. The CDR3 DNA sequence: TGTGCCAGCAGCCACCTGGGCCTGCCGGGCTACACCTTC.

This clone was detected once. The chain is built from TRBV19 and TRBJ1-1; possible D gene TRBD1, 6 bases. The CDR3 contains 14 residues. Trimming removed 0 bases at V and 11 bases at J, with 16 bases between. The V gene's germline CDR1 is LNHDA and CDR2 SQIVND (reference sequence). The CDR3 here is CASSIDLTGRRAFF. The CDR3 DNA sequence: TGTGCCAGTAGTATAGATCTCACAGGGAGACGGGCTTTCTTT. Full variable domain (rest looked up from reference TRBV19 and TRBJ1-1): DGGITQSPKYLFRKEGQNVTLSCEQNLNHDAMYWYRQDPGQGLRLIYYSQIVNDFQKGDIAEGYSVSREKKESFPLTVTSAQKNPTAFYLCASSIDLTGRRAFFGQGTRLTVV.

The V gene is TRBV10-3, the J gene TRBJ2-2; no clear D. Germline-derived CDR1 and CDR2 are ENHRY and SYGVKD. V was pared by 2 bases and J by 1 base, with 8 bases between. The CDR3 runs 15 residues. Here the CDR3 reads CAISEMGENTGELFF. CDR3 nucleotide sequence: TGTGCCATCAGTGAGATGGGCGAGAACACCGGGGAGCTGTTTTTT.